These 2 T cell receptor beta chains came from one sample sequenced in a study of T cell repertoires in cytomegalovirus infection. TCRdb re-analysed the reads in MiXCR, keeping a single row per CDR3 protein. The data show more than 250,000 distinct CDR3 sequences, with roughly 13% seen just once and 8.8% held by the top ten. Material: PBMCs. The source is a human donor in good health (CMV status not recorded). Some clones in this sample may be carry-over from other donors' samples.

V usage is TRBV7-2 and J usage is TRBJ1-5; 10 nucleotides line up with TRBD1. The length of the CDR3 is 15 residues. V lost 4 bases to trimming and J lost 11 bases; unmatched junction nucleotides: 11. Germline V gene lookup returns CDR1 SGHTA and CDR2 FQGNSA. The CDR3 DNA reads TGTGCCAGCAGCTCCCGACAGGGGGCGATACAGGCCCAGCATTTT. Translating gives CASSSRQGAIQAQHF.

The chain carries TRBV19 and TRBJ2-6; D is ambiguous. CDR3 length equals 15 residues. In germline, CDR1 is LNHDA, CDR2 SQIVND (reference sequence). V was shortened by 4 bases and J by 1 base, with 8 bases between the two germline ends. This CDR3 is CASSKSGSGANVLTF. The CDR3 coding sequence is TGTGCCAGTAGTAAGTCAGGTTCTGGGGCCAACGTCCTGACTTTC.